This passage covers 22 T cell receptor beta chains from one sample sequenced in a study of blood T cells in healthy people across ages. Using a J-beta primer mix together with a sample-barcoded 5' primer, a second PCR was run for roughly 7 to 12 cycles. In TCRdb, the 5' RACE reads were re-called with MiXCR into one record per CDR3 protein. This sample carries 800,000 or so distinct CDR3 sequences, 20% to 30% of them seen once, and the ten largest clones take approximately 3.7%. These data were also reused for a study on T cells of mothers and their children.

The sequenced material came from blood. The receptors stem from a boy aged 5-17 years in good health.

The rearrangement joins TRBV9 to TRBJ2-5, with D possibly being TRBD2 (6 bases). Germline CDR1 is SGDLS and CDR2 is YYNGEE. V was cut by 7 bases and J by 5 bases, with 15 bases left in between. This CDR3 contains 13 residues. This chain's CDR3 is CASPGRCGETQYF. CDR3 sequence (DNA): TGTGCCAGCCCGGGGAGGTGTGGGGAGACCCAGTACTTC.

The chain joins TRBV28 to TRBJ1-1, with a possible D match to TRBD1 (5 bases). V was cut by 2 bases and J by 13 bases, with 14 bases left in between. This CDR3 comprises 12 residues. Germline V gene data show CDR1 as MDHEN and CDR2 as SYDVKM. This CDR3 is CASSLTGENDFF. CDR3 coding DNA: TGTGCCAGCAGTTTAACAGGTGAAAATGATTTCTTT.

V is TRBV7-9 and J is TRBJ2-5, with 8 positions matching TRBD1. The J call could be wrong; TRBJ2-7 is a better fit for the DNA end. The CDR3 has 15 residues. The germline gives CDR1 SEHNR, CDR2 FQNEAQ (reference sequence). CDR3 loop: CASSYLTGGDYEQYF. The CDR3 DNA reads TGTGCCAGCAGCTACTTAACAGGGGGTGACTACGAGCAGTACTTC.

CDR3 residues: CSAREGQEYQPQHF. Here the CDR3 DNA reads TGCAGTGCTAGAGAGGGACAGGAGTATCAGCCCCAGCATTTT. V is TRBV20-1 and J is TRBJ1-5, with 8 bases that match TRBD1. This CDR3 is 14 amino acids long. Germline CDR1 reads DFQATT; CDR2 reads SNEGSKA (reference sequence). V gave up 0 bases and J gave up 5 bases; unmatched junction bases: 3.

This rearrangement joins TRBV28 to TRBJ2-7; D is perhaps TRBD1 (6 bases). CDR1 is MDHEN and CDR2 is SYDVKM in the germline V gene. With 4 bases removed from V and 3 bases from J, the gap between germline ends came to 10 bases. This CDR3 contains 13 residues. The CDR3 loop reads CASSSRDNYEQYF. The CDR3, as DNA: TGTGCCAGCAGTTCCCGGGACAACTACGAGCAGTACTTC.

The rearrangement uses TRBV12-3 or TRBV12-4 and TRBJ2-5; a possible D gene is TRBD1 (7 bases). Trimming pared 1 base from V and 5 bases from J, leaving 14 bases between. This CDR3 spans 15 amino acids. The CDR3 coding sequence is TGTGCCAGCAGTTTAGGCGGGACAGCCATCGAGACCCAGTACTTC. It codes for CASSLGGTAIETQYF.

The chain has TRBV7-9 and TRBJ1-5; D is possibly TRBD1 (5 bases). V was shortened by 5 bases and J by 0 bases, with 17 bases between the two germline ends. The V gene's germline CDR1 is SEHNR and CDR2 FQNEAQ (reference sequence). This CDR3 has 17 residues. Here the CDR3 reads CASSMATVGDSNQPQHF. CDR3 DNA: TGTGCCAGCAGCATGGCAACCGTGGGGGATAGCAATCAGCCCCAGCATTTT.

V is TRBV5-1 and J is TRBJ2-5, with 8 bases identical to TRBD2. CDR3 size: 17 residues. Germline lookup yields CDR1 SGHRS and CDR2 YFSETQ. Trimming took 0 bases from V and 2 from J; bases not matched to a gene: 9. The CDR3 DNA reads TGCGCCAGCAGCTTGGGGGCGACGGGGGGGCCTCAAGAGACCCAGTACTTC. Its translation: CASSLGATGGPQETQYF.

The gene calls are TRBV6-2 or TRBV6-3 and TRBJ1-5; D call uncertain. The CDR3 covers 15 residues. Germline V gene lookup returns CDR1 MNHEY and CDR2 SVGEGT. V dropped 5 bases and J dropped 0 bases, with 11 bases sitting between them. As DNA, the CDR3 is TGTGCCAGCAGTGGGTCGGTCAATAGCAATCAGCCCCAGCATTTT. Translated, it gives CASSGSVNSNQPQHF.

Only a few counts were recorded for this clonotype. The chain combines TRBV6-6 with TRBJ2-3; D is unclear. Trimming shortened V by 0 bases and J by 6 bases, and 4 bases separated the two germline ends. Germline V gene lookup returns CDR1 MNHNY and CDR2 SVGAGI (reference sequence). The CDR3 length is 12 residues. CDR3 sequence: CASSYSDDTQYF. The CDR3 DNA reads as TGTGCCAGCAGTTACTCGGATGATACGCAGTATTTT.

Ten or more counts support this clonotype. The rearrangement joins TRBV28 to TRBJ1-2; 11 bases align to TRBD1. The V segment lost 3 bases and the J segment 4 bases; nucleotides outside the gene matches: 1. The germline CDR1 and CDR2 sequences are MDHEN and SYDVKM. CDR3 length: 14 residues. Written as DNA, the CDR3 is TGTGCCAGCAGTTTGGGGACAGGGGGCTATGGCTACACCTTC. As protein: CASSLGTGGYGYTF.

The rearrangement uses TRBV7-2 and TRBJ1-2, with 7 nucleotides matching TRBD1. Germline V gene sequence: CDR1 SGHTA, CDR2 FQGNSA. The junction had 9 bases not matched to a gene; V was cut back by 1 base and J by 10 bases. The CDR3 runs 14 residues. This CDR3 reads CASSLEGQTLFYTF. The DNA for the CDR3 is TGTGCCAGCAGCTTAGAGGGACAGACGTTGTTCTACACCTTC.

The chain links TRBV6-2 or TRBV6-3 to TRBJ2-7; D might be TRBD2 (7 bases). The germline V gene has CDR1 MNHEY and CDR2 SVGEGT. V shed 0 bases and J shed 5 bases, with 17 bases lying between them. CDR3 length equals 16 residues. CDR3 sequence reads: CASSYSIGGRLHEQYF. Here the CDR3 DNA reads TGTGCCAGCAGTTACTCGATCGGGGGGCGACTCCACGAGCAGTACTTC.

CDR3 nucleotides: TGTGCCAGCAGCCAAGATCCTGGAGCGTACAATGAGCAGTTCTTC. This encodes CASSQDPGAYNEQFF. The V call is TRBV4-2, the J call TRBJ2-1; no reliable D call. There are 15 residues in the CDR3. V lost 0 bases to trimming and J lost 4 bases, with 10 bases between them. CDR1 LGHNA and CDR2 YNFKEQ come from the germline V gene.

The chain uses TRBV20-1 and TRBJ2-1; 11 nucleotides line up with TRBD2. V lost 1 base and J lost 4; bases outside the gene matches: 9. CDR1 is DFQATT, CDR2 SNEGSKA, per germline (reference sequence). This CDR3 contains 17 residues. The CDR3 DNA follows: TGCAGTGCTAGAGGGGACGGACTAGCGGGCCTATACAATGAGCAGTTCTTC. Protein product: CSARGDGLAGLYNEQFF.

This clonotype showed up just a few times. The chain has TRBV29-1 and TRBJ1-1, with D possibly TRBD1 on 5 matching bases. V lost 5 bases and J 2 bases, leaving 15 bases between the germline ends. This CDR3 region has 14 residues. Germline CDR1 is SQVTM and CDR2 is ANQGSEA. The CDR3 DNA reads as TGCAGCGTTTTTATTGTTCAGGGAAACACTGAAGCTTTCTTT. Its translation: CSVFIVQGNTEAFF. The full variable domain, completed using reference TRBV29-1 and TRBJ1-1, is SAVISQKPSRDICQRGTSLTIQCQVDSQVTMMFWYRQQPGQSLTLIATANQGSEATYESGFVIDKFPISRPNLTFSTLTVSNMSPEDSSIYLCSVFIVQGNTEAFFGQGTRLTVV.

The rearrangement links TRBV29-1 to TRBJ2-2; 13 nucleotides match TRBD2. V shed 7 bases and J 6 bases; nucleotides not matched to a gene: 8. The germline gives CDR1 SQVTM, CDR2 ANQGSEA. The CDR3 consists of 15 residues. The CDR3 DNA reads TGCAGCGCCCGGGTCACTAGCGGGAGGGCCGGGGAGCTGTTTTTT. Its translation is CSARVTSGRAGELFF.

This clonotype appeared a few times. The chain combines TRBV29-1 with TRBJ2-5; the D call may be TRBD1 or TRBD2 (5 bases each). The DNA end is a closer match to TRBJ2-7, so the J assignment may be wrong. This CDR3 is 14 amino acids long. CDR1 is SQVTM and CDR2 is ANQGSEA in the germline V gene. Here the CDR3 DNA reads TGCAGCGTCGAAACCCCGGGACCAGGCTACGAGCAGTACTTC. This sequence encodes CSVETPGPGYEQYF.

The rearrangement joins TRBV5-6 to TRBJ2-3; 9 positions agree with TRBD1. The CDR3 loop spans 21 amino acids. The germline V gene encodes CDR1 SGHDT and CDR2 YYEEEE. After removal of 0 bases from V and 2 bases from J, the junction contained 19 bases not matched to a gene. The CDR3 sequence is CASSLVVGHRGPKILTDTQYF. Here the CDR3 DNA reads TGTGCCAGCAGCTTGGTCGTCGGGCACAGGGGGCCGAAAATCCTCACAGATACGCAGTATTTT.

The V gene is TRBV9, the J gene TRBJ2-7; maybe TRBD1 (6 bases). The CDR3 runs 13 residues. Trimming left V 5 bases short and J 1 base short, with 10 bases between. Germline CDR1 and CDR2: SGDLS and YYNGEE. The CDR3 nucleotides read TGTGCCAGCAGTGTCGGACAGTCCTACGAGCAGTACTTC. This codes for CASSVGQSYEQYF.

This clonotype was seen only a few times. The CDR3 DNA reads TGTGCCAGCCCGGAACAGGGGGAGGAGACCCAGTACTTC. It yields the protein CASPEQGEETQYF. The J gene is TRBJ2-5, the V gene TRBV13; 8 bases match TRBD1. CDR1 is PRHDT, CDR2 FYEKMQ, per germline (reference sequence). The CDR3 is made up of 13 amino acids. With V trimmed by 8 bases and J by 5 bases, 7 bases remained unmatched. Full variable domain (missing parts from reference TRBV13 and TRBJ2-5): AAGVIQSPRHLIKEKRETATLKCYPIPRHDTVYWYQQGPGQDPQFLISFYEKMQSDKGSIPDRFSAQQFSDYHSELNMSSLELGDSALYFCASPEQGEETQYFGPGTRLLVL.

This clonotype has only a few counts. The V call is TRBV6-5, the J call TRBJ2-4; TRBD1 agrees at 7 bases. Unmatched junction bases numbered 3, after V lost 5 bases and J lost 2 bases. Germline loops: CDR1 MNHEY, CDR2 SVGAGI. The CDR3 spans 14 residues. CDR3 loop: CASSRGQTKNIQYF. DNA for the CDR3: TGTGCCAGCAGTAGGGGACAGACCAAAAACATTCAGTACTTC.